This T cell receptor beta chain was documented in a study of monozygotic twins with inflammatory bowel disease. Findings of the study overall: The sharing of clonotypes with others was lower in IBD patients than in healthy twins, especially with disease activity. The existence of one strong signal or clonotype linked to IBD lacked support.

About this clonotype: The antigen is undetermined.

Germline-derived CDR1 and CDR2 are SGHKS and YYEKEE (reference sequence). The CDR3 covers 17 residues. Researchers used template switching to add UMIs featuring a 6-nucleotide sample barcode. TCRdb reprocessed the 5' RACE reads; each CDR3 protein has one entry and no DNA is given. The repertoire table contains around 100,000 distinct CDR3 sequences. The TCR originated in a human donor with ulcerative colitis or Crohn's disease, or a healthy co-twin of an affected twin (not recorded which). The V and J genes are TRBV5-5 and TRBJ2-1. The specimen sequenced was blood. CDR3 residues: CASSLTARDQARNEQFF.